The 26 T cell receptor beta chains reported below all come from one sample, sequenced in a study of post-analysis software for immune sequencing data (dated by TCRdb to 2014 to 2015). On the study overall, not on this receptor specifically: Significantly higher frequencies in patients than in controls were found for roughly 5 TRBV segments, including TRBV5-6, TRBV5-1 and TRBV20-1.

The protocol used for the library was PCR. The sequencer was an Illumina HiSeq 2500. To reduce PCR and sequencing biases, unique molecular identifiers were built into the TCR beta cDNA libraries. TCRdb reprocessed the public reads (quality trimming at Q25 with fastp, clone calling with MiXCR) and kept in-frame beta chains. When rows share a CDR3 protein, they turn into one entry using the most common DNA and genes. The sample profile shows about 560,000 distinct CDR3 sequences; 44% of them were found once. Of the sample, under 2% is held by the ten largest clones. Their target antigens are unknown. The sample was blood. The source of these receptors is a girl aged 5-17 years with multiple sclerosis.

The chain joins TRBV20-1 to TRBJ1-5; D possibly corresponds to TRBD1 (5 bases). Germline V gives CDR1 DFQATT, CDR2 SNEGSKA (reference sequence). This CDR3 has 15 amino acids. V shed 3 bases and J shed 2 bases, with 14 bases lying between them. The CDR3 DNA reads TGCAGTGCTAGGAGGTGGGGGGGAGGCAATCAGCCCCAGCATTTT. Protein sequence: CSARRWGGGNQPQHF.

This sequence joins TRBV7-9 and TRBJ1-1; perhaps TRBD1 as D (5 bases). Deletions cut 1 base from V and 3 bases from J, with 9 bases between. CDR1 and CDR2 (germline): SEHNR, FQNEAQ (reference sequence). The CDR3 covers 14 residues. CDR3 bases: TGTGCCAGCAGCTTAGTGGGGGGTTACACTGAAGCTTTCTTT. Its protein product is CASSLVGGYTEAFF.

The J gene is TRBJ2-1, the V gene TRBV11-3; no clear D. The CDR3 length is 11 residues. Germline V gives CDR1 SGHNT, CDR2 YENEEA. Trimming took off 0 bases at V and 13 bases at J, with 7 bases between the two ends. The CDR3 coding sequence is TGTGCCAGCAGCTTAGATCTGGGACAGTTCTTC. Protein: CASSLDLGQFF.

The chain is built from TRBV7-7 and TRBJ2-3; possibly TRBD2 for D (5 bases). CDR1 is SSHAT, CDR2 FNYEAQ, per germline (reference sequence). The V end lost 5 bases, the J end lost 6 bases, and 15 bases lay between the germline ends. The CDR3 has 14 residues. The CDR3 nucleotides are TGTGCCAGCAGCCCTACTAGGGTGACTGATACGCAGTATTTT. Its protein product is CASSPTRVTDTQYF. Based on the CDR3 plus reference TRBV7-7 and TRBJ2-3, the full variable domain is GAGVSQSPRYKVTKRGQDVTLRCDPISSHATLYWYQQALGQGPEFLTYFNYEAQPDKSGLPSDRFSAERPEGSISTLTIQRTEQRDSAMYRCASSPTRVTDTQYFGPGTRLTVL.

This clonotype appeared once. The chain carries TRBV24-1 and TRBJ2-1; the D is unclear. Germline CDR1 and CDR2: KGHDR and SFDVKD. The CDR3 has 11 residues. Between the trimmed V and J ends, which lost 6 bases and 4 bases, there was a span of 3 bases. The CDR3 here is CATSSYNEQFF. The CDR3 coding sequence is TGTGCCACCAGTAGTTACAATGAGCAGTTCTTC.

This chain joins TRBV5-6 and TRBJ2-3; no definite D call. Trimming left V 0 bases short and J 5 bases short, with 7 bases between. Germline CDR1 reads SGHDT; CDR2 reads YYEEEE. The CDR3 consists of 13 residues. The CDR3 region is CASSLGRVDTQYF. The CDR3, as DNA: TGTGCCAGCAGCTTGGGACGGGTAGATACGCAGTATTTT.

V is TRBV7-2 and J is TRBJ2-1; D uncertain. V lost 6 bases to trimming and J lost 7 bases, with 13 bases between them. Germline V gene data show CDR1 as SGHTA and CDR2 as FQGNSA. This CDR3 contains 13 residues. CDR3 sequence (DNA): TGTGCCAGCAGAAAGCCTATGGGGAATGAGCAGTTCTTC. Amino acids: CASRKPMGNEQFF. The full variable domain, with the rest looked up from reference TRBV7-2 and TRBJ2-1, is GAGVSQSPSNKVTEKGKDVELRCDPISGHTALYWYRQSLGQGLEFLIYFQGNSAPDKSGLPSDRFSAERTGGSVSTLTIQRTQQEDSAVYLCASRKPMGNEQFFGPGTRLTVL.

This clonotype showed up just a few times. The chain employs TRBV28 and TRBJ2-3, with D maybe TRBD2 (5 bases). The CDR3 is made up of 16 amino acids. Trimming stripped 1 base from V and 2 bases from J, with 13 bases between. Germline V gives CDR1 MDHEN, CDR2 SYDVKM. Here the CDR3 reads CASSLSLADNTDTQYF. CDR3 in DNA: TGTGCCAGCAGTTTATCCCTAGCAGATAACACAGATACGCAGTATTTT. Full variable domain (remainder filled in from reference TRBV28 and TRBJ2-3): DVKVTQSSRYLVKRTGEKVFLECVQDMDHENMFWYRQDPGLGLRLIYFSYDVKMKEKGDIPEGYSVSREKKERFSLILESASTNQTSMYLCASSLSLADNTDTQYFGPGTRLTVL.

The V and J genes are TRBV10-3 and TRBJ1-2; unclear D gene. The ends were cut back, 10 bases at V and 0 bases at J, with 15 bases in the middle. Germline loops: CDR1 ENHRY, CDR2 SYGVKD. This CDR3 comprises 14 residues. Written as DNA, the CDR3 is TGTGCCACCTCTAGGGCTGAAACTAACTATGGCTACACCTTC. This codes for CATSRAETNYGYTF.

The chain recombines TRBV5-1 with TRBJ2-5; maybe TRBD2 (5 bases). The length of the CDR3 is 15 residues. Germline values: CDR1 SGHRS, CDR2 YFSETQ. V was shortened by 4 bases and J by 11 bases, with 24 bases between the two germline ends. The CDR3: CASSPSGQRSWEQYF. CDR3 coding DNA: TGCGCCAGCAGCCCATCCGGGCAGCGATCGTGGGAGCAGTACTTC.

The chain has TRBV9 and TRBJ2-1; D call uncertain. Deletions cut 0 bases from V and 0 bases from J, with 7 bases between. Germline-derived CDR1 and CDR2 are SGDLS and YYNGEE. CDR3 length equals 15 residues. The DNA for the CDR3 is TGTGCCAGCAGCGTAGTACAGAGCTCCTACAATGAGCAGTTCTTC. Protein sequence: CASSVVQSSYNEQFF.

V usage is TRBV12-3 or TRBV12-4 and J usage is TRBJ1-1, with unresolved D. The CDR3 totals 13 residues. The V end was cut by 4 bases, the J end by 2 bases, with 8 bases between. The CDR3 DNA is TGTGCCAGCAGTTGGGCCTCAAACACTGAAGCTTTCTTT. It codes for CASSWASNTEAFF.

This clonotype came up a few times. The genes are TRBV6-6 and TRBJ2-5, with 9 bases fitting TRBD1. CDR1 and CDR2 (germline): MNHNY, SVGAGI (reference sequence). The CDR3 covers 16 residues. V gave up 1 base and J gave up 4 bases; unmatched junction bases: 7. The DNA for the CDR3 is TGTGCCAGCAGTTACTTTGATACGACAGGGGGAGAGACCCAGTACTTC. Protein product: CASSYFDTTGGETQYF.

This rearrangement joins TRBV30 to TRBJ2-1; 8 nucleotides line up with TRBD2. The CDR3 runs 15 residues. Germline lookup yields CDR1 GTSNPN and CDR2 SVGIG (reference sequence). The junction had 5 bases not matched to a gene; V was cut back by 0 bases and J by 4 bases. The CDR3 sequence is CAWSVRLASYNEQFF. CDR3 in DNA: TGTGCCTGGAGTGTACGACTAGCGAGTTACAATGAGCAGTTCTTC.

About this clonotype: As the CDR3 is not closed by the conserved phenylalanine or tryptophan, this likely results from a read error. This chain links TRBV5-5 with TRBJ2-3; D gene ambiguous. Germline assignment: CDR1 SGHKS and CDR2 YYEKEE (reference sequence). CDR3 length equals 12 residues. The V gene lost 0 bases and the J gene lost 11 bases, with 10 bases spanning the gap. The CDR3: CASSLDVGLQYL. The DNA of the CDR3 is TGTGCCAGCAGCTTGGATGTAGGTTTGCAGTATCTT.

This chain uses TRBV20-1 with TRBJ2-5, with 9 bases aligning to TRBD1. Trimming took 5 bases from V and 4 from J; bases not matched to a gene: 8. This CDR3 contains 14 residues. CDR1 is DFQATT, CDR2 SNEGSKA, per germline (reference sequence). CDR3 loop: CSAASTGGGETQYF. The DNA of the CDR3 is TGCAGTGCTGCAAGTACAGGGGGCGGAGAGACCCAGTACTTC.

The chain uses TRBV28 and TRBJ1-2, with D possibly TRBD1 on 6 matching bases. Trimming took 3 bases from V and 8 from J, leaving 19 bases between them. CDR1 MDHEN and CDR2 SYDVKM come from the germline V gene. The CDR3 has 15 amino acids. The chain's CDR3 is CASSLGPGAARGYTF. For the CDR3, the DNA is TGTGCCAGCAGTTTGGGACCGGGGGCAGCTCGCGGCTACACCTTC.

The CDR3 nucleotides are TGTGCCATCAGTCAGGTCTCCTACGAGCAGTACTTC. It translates to CAISQVSYEQYF. The genes are TRBV10-3 and TRBJ2-7; D is ambiguous. From germline, CDR1 is ENHRY and CDR2 SYGVKD. V lost 5 bases and J 0 bases, leaving 5 bases between the germline ends. The CDR3 spans 12 residues.

V gene TRBV7-9 combines with J gene TRBJ2-7; TRBD2 might be the D (5 bases). The V gene lost 4 bases and the J gene lost 6 bases, with 19 bases spanning the gap. Looked up from germline, CDR1 is SEHNR and CDR2 is FQNEAQ (reference sequence). CDR3 length: 15 amino acids. CDR3 protein: CASSSFEGPLSEQYF. The CDR3 nucleotides are TGTGCCAGCAGCTCCTTCGAGGGCCCGTTGAGCGAGCAGTACTTC.

This clonotype has more than one count but fewer than ten. Mismatch with germline at one junction end may stem from a read error. The chain uses TRBV19 and TRBJ1-2; 7 nucleotides match TRBD1. The CDR3 extends over 14 amino acids. CDR1 and CDR2 from the germline V gene are LNHDA and SQIVND (reference sequence). The CDR3 DNA reads as TGTGCCAGTAGCATAGACAGGGCTAACTATGGCTACACCTTC. Its translation: CASSIDRANYGYTF.

V usage is TRBV5-1 and J usage is TRBJ1-1, with D perhaps matching TRBD1 (5 bases). Trimming took off 0 bases at V and 11 bases at J, with 17 bases between the two ends. In germline, CDR1 is SGHRS, CDR2 YFSETQ. This CDR3 contains 14 residues. For the CDR3, the DNA is TGCGCCAGCAGCTTGGGGCAGGGCCGAGGGATGGCTTTCTTT. This sequence encodes CASSLGQGRGMAFF.

The chain combines TRBV7-9 with TRBJ1-1; D perhaps matches TRBD1 (6 bases). This CDR3 has 16 residues. With 1 base removed from V and 1 base from J, the gap between germline ends came to 13 bases. CDR1 SEHNR and CDR2 FQNEAQ come from the germline V gene (reference sequence). The CDR3, as DNA: TGTGCCAGCAGCTTAGAGGAGACAGGCCCGAACACTGAAGCTTTCTTT. As protein: CASSLEETGPNTEAFF.

Only a few counts were recorded for this clonotype. This sequence joins TRBV20-1 and TRBJ2-3; D possibly matches TRBD1 or TRBD2 (6 bases each). The V and J ends lost 5 bases and 0 bases respectively, with 15 bases between them. This CDR3 is built from 15 residues. From germline, CDR1 is DFQATT and CDR2 SNEGSKA (reference sequence). In DNA form, the CDR3 reads TGCAGTGCTGGGGGGCTCACCCTTAGCACAGATACGCAGTATTTT. Translated: CSAGGLTLSTDTQYF.

The genes are TRBV20-1 and TRBJ2-1; D not resolved. Trimming stripped 3 bases from V and 0 bases from J, with 6 bases between. In germline, CDR1 is DFQATT, CDR2 SNEGSKA (reference sequence). This CDR3 spans 13 amino acids. The CDR3 loop reads CSASIFSYNEQFF. As DNA, the CDR3 is TGCAGTGCTAGCATCTTCTCCTACAATGAGCAGTTCTTC.

In this sample, this clonotype turned up a few times. The chain uses TRBV20-1 and TRBJ2-3, with TRBD2 matching over 12 bases. The CDR3 is 16 residues long. Trimming took 5 bases from V and 4 from J; bases not matched to a gene: 10. Germline assignment: CDR1 DFQATT and CDR2 SNEGSKA (reference sequence). The CDR3 is CSASSPTSGRPDTQYF. The CDR3, as DNA: TGCAGTGCTTCTTCACCCACTAGCGGGAGGCCAGATACGCAGTATTTT.

The rearrangement uses TRBV3-1 and TRBJ2-1; 13 nucleotides line up with TRBD2. The CDR3 has 18 residues. Trimming removed 0 bases from V and 1 base from J; junction bases left unmatched: 3. Germline V gene sequence: CDR1 LGHDT, CDR2 YNNKEL (reference sequence). Here the CDR3 reads CASSQERLAGGSYNEQFF. In nucleotides, the CDR3 is TGTGCCAGCAGCCAAGAGCGACTAGCGGGAGGTTCCTACAATGAGCAGTTCTTC.